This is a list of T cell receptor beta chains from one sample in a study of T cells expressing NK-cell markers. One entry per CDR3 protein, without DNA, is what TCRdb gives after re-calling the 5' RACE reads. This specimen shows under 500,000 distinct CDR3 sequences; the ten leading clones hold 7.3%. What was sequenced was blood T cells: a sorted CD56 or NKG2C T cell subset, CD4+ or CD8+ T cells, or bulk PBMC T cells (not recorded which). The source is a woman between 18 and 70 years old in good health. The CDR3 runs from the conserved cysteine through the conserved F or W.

CASSSRPDISGNTIYF	TRBJ1-3	TRBV4-3	16
CASRVLGSGRETQYF	TRBJ2-5	TRBV19	15
CASSSQGGGSYEQYF	TRBJ2-7	TRBV7-3	15
CASKSPRGDIAGVFNEQFF	TRBJ2-1	TRBV19	19
CASSFRQGGDTQYF	TRBJ2-3	TRBV5-4	14
CSAGTGGYRSQETQYF	TRBJ2-5	TRBV20-1	16
CASSQTGTLGGPEAFF	TRBJ1-1	TRBV4-3	16
CASSLEPHRYNEQFF	TRBJ2-1	TRBV5-1	15
CASSSGDRGRRGYTF	TRBJ1-2	TRBV12-3/TRBV12-4	15
CASSPKVGVYGYTF	TRBJ1-2	TRBV7-3	14
CASNSPGPTDTGELFF	TRBJ2-2	TRBV28	16
CSVSRQGEYNEQFF	TRBJ2-1	TRBV29-1	14
CASSERQGTLAFF	TRBJ1-1	TRBV6-1	13
CASSLARGTGKNEQFF	TRBJ2-1	TRBV5-1	16
CASSYSKKGNEQFF	TRBJ2-1	TRBV6-2/TRBV6-3	14
CASSLSGMNTGELFF	TRBJ2-2	TRBV5-5	15
CASSQDGEGSYNEQFF	TRBJ2-1	TRBV4-2	16
CASAAWDRDIVTQYF	TRBJ2-3	TRBV27	15
CSASGIIGLNEQFF	TRBJ2-1	TRBV29-1	14
CATSPRDGFETQYF	TRBJ2-5	TRBV24-1	14
CSAAGDYEQFF	TRBJ2-1	TRBV20-1	11
CASSLDGEETQYF	TRBJ2-5	TRBV5-4	13
CASSLGAQGGYEKLFF	TRBJ1-4	TRBV5-4	16
CSARRTTGELFF	TRBJ2-2	TRBV20-1	12
CSASALKSYNEQFF	TRBJ2-1	TRBV20-1	14
CAISPTGTDTQYF	TRBJ2-3	TRBV10-3	13
CSVETLGHNYEQYF	TRBJ2-7	TRBV29-1	14
CSARVPGPGEQYF	TRBJ2-7	TRBV20-1	13
CASSPRAGTSGTRGEQFF	TRBJ2-1	TRBV18	18
CSARALPGVTYNEQFF	TRBJ2-1	TRBV20-1	16
CSAPFRRGQETQYF	TRBJ2-5	TRBV20-1	14
CSARVDASGIRVAKNIQYF	TRBJ2-4	TRBV20-1	19
CASKREYNEQFF	TRBJ2-1	TRBV2	12
CASSSRLAGVVNEQFF	TRBJ2-1	TRBV7-2	16
CASRRRGGGKNIQYF	TRBJ2-4	TRBV7-2	15
CASSLVRTGKQETQYF	TRBJ2-5	TRBV7-8	16
CASSPRVGVTGELFF	TRBJ2-2	TRBV7-9	15
CASSHRTGHEKLFF	TRBJ1-4	TRBV14	14
CASSPPRVNTDTQYF	TRBJ2-3	TRBV5-1	15
CASSWTGGNYNEQFF	TRBJ2-1	TRBV5-5	15
CASRPGTDYGYTF	TRBJ1-2	TRBV12-3/TRBV12-4	13
CASRMTGGSTEAFF	TRBJ1-1	TRBV7-6	14
CASSKEAGRGGHSYNEQFF	TRBJ2-1	TRBV21-1	19
CASSRLAGFYNEQFF	TRBJ2-1	TRBV6-2/TRBV6-3	15
CASGLLTNTEAFF	TRBJ1-1	TRBV12-5	13